This is a list of T cell receptor beta chains from one sample in a study of T cells after yellow fever vaccination. TCRdb re-called the 5' RACE reads with MiXCR, one entry per CDR3 protein. The repertoire consists of some 390,000 distinct CDR3 sequences, with about 6% occurring once and the leading ten covering 14% to 15%. The input for sequencing was PBMCs, taken 5 days after the yellow fever booster vaccination. These receptors were obtained from a man in his thirties or forties who received the YFV17D yellow fever vaccine. The CDR3 runs from the conserved cysteine through the conserved F or W. Fields, in order: D gene, J gene, CDR3 length, clone size, V gene, CDR3 DNA, CDR3 protein. D genes are given only for firm matches. Only part of the rows carry a size: once, few, many, or a class if the clone is expanded.

d_gene: .
j_gene: TRBJ1-1
len: 14
abundance: few
v_gene: TRBV3-1
CDR3nt: TGTGCCAGCAGCCCATCCCCTGGTAACACTGAAGCTTTCTTT
CDR3aa: CASSPSPGNTEAFF

d_gene: .
j_gene: TRBJ2-7
len: 13
abundance: .
v_gene: TRBV20-1
CDR3nt: TGCAGTGCCCCTAAGTCAGGGCGCTACGAGCAGTACTTC
CDR3aa: CSAPKSGRYEQYF

d_gene: .
j_gene: TRBJ2-3
len: 15
abundance: few
v_gene: TRBV20-1
CDR3nt: TGCAGTGCTAGAGATATAACGGGGAGCACAGATACGCAGTATTTT
CDR3aa: CSARDITGSTDTQYF

d_gene: .
j_gene: TRBJ2-6
len: 13
abundance: many
v_gene: TRBV3-1
CDR3nt: TGTGCCAGCAGCCAAGCTGGGGCCAACGTCCTGACTTTC
CDR3aa: CASSQAGANVLTF

d_gene: TRBD2
j_gene: TRBJ2-1
len: 18
abundance: .
v_gene: TRBV18
CDR3nt: TGTGCCAGCTCACCGTCCTCGCGACTAGCAGCGGAGGTCAATGAGCAGTTCTTC
CDR3aa: CASSPSSRLAAEVNEQFF

d_gene: .
j_gene: TRBJ2-7
len: 15
abundance: few
v_gene: TRBV7-9
CDR3nt: TGTGCCAGCAGCCCCAGGGGTTCGAGCGAATACGAGCAGTACTTC
CDR3aa: CASSPRGSSEYEQYF

d_gene: TRBD1
j_gene: TRBJ1-1
len: 14
abundance: few
v_gene: TRBV7-2
CDR3nt: TGTGCCAGCAGCCCCCGGACAGGACCCACTGAAGCTTTCTTT
CDR3aa: CASSPRTGPTEAFF

d_gene: .
j_gene: TRBJ2-7
len: 14
abundance: .
v_gene: TRBV27
CDR3nt: TGTGCCAGCAGTTTAAACAGAGCCTCCTACGAGCAGTACTTC
CDR3aa: CASSLNRASYEQYF

d_gene: TRBD2
j_gene: TRBJ2-1
len: 15
abundance: .
v_gene: TRBV20-1
CDR3nt: TGCTGTGCTAGAGATTACCAGCGGGAGAGGAATGAGCAGTTCTTC
CDR3aa: CCARDYQRERNEQFF

d_gene: .
j_gene: TRBJ2-7
len: 14
abundance: .
v_gene: TRBV5-1
CDR3nt: TGCGCCAGCAGCTTTACTCCCGCGGCCTACGAGCAGTACTTC
CDR3aa: CASSFTPAAYEQYF

d_gene: .
j_gene: TRBJ1-3
len: 13
abundance: many
v_gene: TRBV11-2
CDR3nt: TGTGCCAGCAGCTTATTACCTGGAAACACCATATATTTT
CDR3aa: CASSLLPGNTIYF

d_gene: TRBD2
j_gene: TRBJ2-1
len: 17
abundance: .
v_gene: TRBV18
CDR3nt: TGTGCCAGCTCACCACCGGGCCTGGCGGGAGGGCCGAATGAGCAGTTCTTC
CDR3aa: CASSPPGLAGGPNEQFF

d_gene: TRBD2
j_gene: TRBJ2-1
len: 20
abundance: few
v_gene: TRBV18
CDR3nt: TGTGCCAGCTCACCAGGGGGACTTTTCCTAGCGGGAGGTAACAGGAATGAGCAGTTCTTC
CDR3aa: CASSPGGLFLAGGNRNEQFF

d_gene: .
j_gene: TRBJ2-7
len: 14
abundance: few
v_gene: TRBV5-6
CDR3nt: TGTGCCAGCAGCCCGACAAGTATTTCCTACGAGCAGTACTTC
CDR3aa: CASSPTSISYEQYF

d_gene: TRBD1
j_gene: TRBJ2-3
len: 14
abundance: .
v_gene: TRBV29-1
CDR3nt: TGCAGCGCCTTGCCGGGACAGGGCGCAGATACGCAGTATTTT
CDR3aa: CSALPGQGADTQYF

d_gene: .
j_gene: TRBJ2-7
len: 14
abundance: few
v_gene: TRBV20-1
CDR3nt: TGCAGTGCTAGAGTGAAACAGGGTCGGTTCGAGCAGTACTTC
CDR3aa: CSARVKQGRFEQYF

d_gene: .
j_gene: TRBJ2-1
len: 17
abundance: once
v_gene: TRBV7-6
CDR3nt: TGTGCCAGCAGCTTAGCGTGGACCCTAAGAGCCGACAATGAGCAGTTCTTC
CDR3aa: CASSLAWTLRADNEQFF

d_gene: .
j_gene: TRBJ2-7
len: 14
abundance: .
v_gene: TRBV5-1
CDR3nt: TGCGCCAGCAGCTTCTTACCGGGTCTCTACGAGCAGTACTTC
CDR3aa: CASSFLPGLYEQYF

d_gene: TRBD2
j_gene: TRBJ2-1
len: 17
abundance: many
v_gene: TRBV12-3/TRBV12-4
CDR3nt: TGTGCCAGCAAACGTACCACTAGCGGGAGAAGGTACAATGAGCAGTTCTTC
CDR3aa: CASKRTTSGRRYNEQFF

d_gene: .
j_gene: TRBJ2-2
len: 13
abundance: few
v_gene: TRBV11-3
CDR3nt: TGTGCCAGCAGCTTAGGGGAGTTCGGGGAGCTGTTTTTT
CDR3aa: CASSLGEFGELFF

d_gene: TRBD2
j_gene: TRBJ2-7
len: 14
abundance: .
v_gene: TRBV7-9
CDR3nt: TGTGCCAGCAAAAAAGCGGGAGGACCCTACGAGCAGTACTTC
CDR3aa: CASKKAGGPYEQYF

d_gene: TRBD2
j_gene: TRBJ2-1
len: 15
abundance: .
v_gene: TRBV5-1
CDR3nt: TGCGCCAGCAGCTTTATAGCGGGAACCTACAATGAGCAGTTCTTC
CDR3aa: CASSFIAGTYNEQFF

d_gene: .
j_gene: TRBJ1-2
len: 15
abundance: .
v_gene: TRBV20-1
CDR3nt: TGCAGTGCTAGAGATTACAGGAGCCGGGGCTATGGCTACACCTTC
CDR3aa: CSARDYRSRGYGYTF

d_gene: .
j_gene: TRBJ2-3
len: 14
abundance: many
v_gene: TRBV18
CDR3nt: TGTGCCAGCTCACTAGGACTGCACACAGATACGCAGTATTTT
CDR3aa: CASSLGLHTDTQYF

d_gene: .
j_gene: TRBJ2-3
len: 17
abundance: many
v_gene: TRBV18
CDR3nt: TGTGCCAGCTCACCATCGATGGGTTTAACCCAGGGAGATACGCAGTATTTT
CDR3aa: CASSPSMGLTQGDTQYF

d_gene: TRBD1
j_gene: TRBJ2-7
len: 12
abundance: few
v_gene: TRBV20-1
CDR3nt: TGCAGTGGGAACAGGGGTTCCTACGAGCAGTACTTC
CDR3aa: CSGNRGSYEQYF

d_gene: TRBD1
j_gene: TRBJ2-1
len: 14
abundance: many
v_gene: TRBV29-1
CDR3nt: TGCAGCGTGACCGGGACAGGGGATGGAAATGAGCAGTTCTTC
CDR3aa: CSVTGTGDGNEQFF

d_gene: .
j_gene: TRBJ1-1
len: 13
abundance: .
v_gene: TRBV20-1
CDR3nt: TGCAGTGCTAGAGTAGGGAGAAACACTGAAGCTTTCTTT
CDR3aa: CSARVGRNTEAFF

d_gene: .
j_gene: TRBJ2-1
len: 8
abundance: many
v_gene: TRBV29-1
CDR3nt: TGCAGCGTGGATGAGCAGTTCTTC
CDR3aa: CSVDEQFF

d_gene: .
j_gene: TRBJ2-7
len: 13
abundance: .
v_gene: TRBV24-1
CDR3nt: TGTGCCACCAGTGATTTGAGTGCCCGCGAGCAGTACTTC
CDR3aa: CATSDLSAREQYF

d_gene: TRBD2
j_gene: TRBJ2-7
len: 14
abundance: many
v_gene: TRBV7-2
CDR3nt: TGTGCCAGCAGTTTAGGGCTAGCGGGAGTCGAGCAGTACTTC
CDR3aa: CASSLGLAGVEQYF

d_gene: TRBD2
j_gene: TRBJ2-1
len: 14
abundance: .
v_gene: TRBV5-1
CDR3nt: TGCGCCAGCAGCTCTGGGACTAGTGGGCTTGAGCAGTTCTTC
CDR3aa: CASSSGTSGLEQFF

d_gene: .
j_gene: TRBJ2-7
len: 15
abundance: .
v_gene: TRBV14
CDR3nt: TGTGCCAGCAGCCCCGGGACACAACTATCCTACGAGCAGTACTTC
CDR3aa: CASSPGTQLSYEQYF

d_gene: .
j_gene: TRBJ2-7
len: 13
abundance: .
v_gene: TRBV20-1
CDR3nt: TGCAGTGCTACAGCACCCCCTTCCTACGAGCAGTACTTC
CDR3aa: CSATAPPSYEQYF

d_gene: .
j_gene: TRBJ2-7
len: 16
abundance: many
v_gene: TRBV27
CDR3nt: TGTGCCAGCAGTTTCGGTGTTGCGGGGTCTTCGGGCGAGCAGTACTTC
CDR3aa: CASSFGVAGSSGEQYF

d_gene: .
j_gene: TRBJ1-5
len: 14
abundance: many
v_gene: TRBV7-2
CDR3nt: TGTGCCAGCACCCCAGACCAGGGTTACCAGCCCCAGCATTTT
CDR3aa: CASTPDQGYQPQHF

d_gene: .
j_gene: TRBJ2-5
len: 13
abundance: few
v_gene: TRBV29-1
CDR3nt: TGCAGCGCTCTACACGGGCAGCTAGAGACCCAGTACTTC
CDR3aa: CSALHGQLETQYF

d_gene: .
j_gene: TRBJ2-2
len: 13
abundance: .
v_gene: TRBV29-1
CDR3nt: TGCAGCGTTGGTTCGTATAACACCGGGGAGCTGTTTTTT
CDR3aa: CSVGSYNTGELFF

d_gene: .
j_gene: TRBJ2-7
len: 14
abundance: few
v_gene: TRBV11-2
CDR3nt: TGTGCCAGCAGCCCCTTCCTAGGAGGTGGCGAGCAGTACTTC
CDR3aa: CASSPFLGGGEQYF

d_gene: .
j_gene: TRBJ1-5
len: 13
abundance: .
v_gene: TRBV5-1
CDR3nt: TGCGCCAGCAGAAAAGGGGTTGGCCAGCCCCAGCATTTT
CDR3aa: CASRKGVGQPQHF

d_gene: TRBD1
j_gene: TRBJ2-3
len: 12
abundance: .
v_gene: TRBV28
CDR3nt: TGTGCCAGCACACAGGGGGTAGATACGCAGTATTTT
CDR3aa: CASTQGVDTQYF

d_gene: .
j_gene: TRBJ1-1
len: 12
abundance: .
v_gene: TRBV14
CDR3nt: TGTGCCAGCAGCCAAGTCCCGACCGGGACTTTCTTT
CDR3aa: CASSQVPTGTFF

d_gene: .
j_gene: TRBJ2-3
len: 13
abundance: many
v_gene: TRBV5-4
CDR3nt: TGTGCCAGCAGCTCGGCCTCGGCAGATACGCAGTATTTT
CDR3aa: CASSSASADTQYF

d_gene: TRBD1
j_gene: TRBJ1-2
len: 15
abundance: few
v_gene: TRBV7-9
CDR3nt: TGTGCCAGCAGCTCCATATGGGACAGGGGCGATGGCTACACCTTC
CDR3aa: CASSSIWDRGDGYTF

d_gene: .
j_gene: TRBJ2-7
len: 17
abundance: many
v_gene: TRBV27
CDR3nt: TGTGCCAGCAGTTACAACTATCAGATATTCAAGAACTACGAGCAGTACTTC
CDR3aa: CASSYNYQIFKNYEQYF

d_gene: TRBD1
j_gene: TRBJ1-1
len: 14
abundance: many
v_gene: TRBV9
CDR3nt: TGTGCCAGCAGCGCAGGACAGGTTCCAGGTGAAGCTTTCTTT
CDR3aa: CASSAGQVPGEAFF

d_gene: .
j_gene: TRBJ2-2
len: 14
abundance: many
v_gene: TRBV9
CDR3nt: TGTGCCAGCAGCGTAGGGGGCGGCACCGGGGAGCTGTTTTTT
CDR3aa: CASSVGGGTGELFF

d_gene: TRBD1
j_gene: TRBJ1-5
len: 13
abundance: .
v_gene: TRBV20-1
CDR3nt: TGCAGTGCTAGCCCTACAGGGGATCAGCCCCAGCATTTT
CDR3aa: CSASPTGDQPQHF